This entry concerns a single T cell receptor (beta chain). This record comes from a study of cytomegalovirus exposure and HLA in healthy donors. PCR used 60 Vbeta primers and 13 Jbeta primers. This table comes from immunoSEQ multiplex PCR, and its TCRdb copy is limited to in-frame clones, with some not included. The table includes around 100,000 clones, roughly 80% detected once. The CDR3 runs to 14 residues. CDR1 LNHDA and CDR2 SQIVND come from the germline V gene (reference sequence). Trimming at V came to 7 bases and at J to 0 bases, leaving 5 bases not matched to a gene. The material sequenced was PBMCs. The receptor comes from a man in his forties or fifties in good health and CMV-seropositive. The chain carries TRBV19 and TRBJ1-1; the match to TRBD1 covers 7 bases. This CDR3 reads CASTLTGMNTEAFF. As DNA, the CDR3 is TGTGCCAGTACTCTGACAGGGATGAACACTGAAGCTTTCTTT.